The rows below give T cell receptor beta chains drawn from one sample of a study of blood T cell repertoires in COVID-19. Libraries were prepared by immunoSEQ multiplex PCR; TCRdb keeps only in-frame clonotypes and omits some of them. The sample has 150,000 or so clones; about 77% are singletons. The source material was peripheral blood. The source of these receptors is a woman between 50 and 59 years old with active or convalescent COVID-19. Both conserved end residues are part of each CDR3. Each record gives: clone size, J gene, D gene, V gene, CDR3 protein, CDR3 DNA. The D gene is left open where the match is weak. The size entry is marked missing in some rows and otherwise reads once, few, many or a size class.

>few|TRBJ2-7|TRBD2|TRBV12-5
CASGLDTSGGTYEQYF
TGTGCTAGTGGTTTAGACACTAGCGGGGGCACCTACGAGCAGTACTTC
>NA|TRBJ1-4|NA|TRBV18
CASSLSQGKNEKLFF
TGTGCCAGCTCACTCTCCCAGGGAAAGAATGAAAAACTGTTTTTT
>NA|TRBJ1-6|NA|TRBV7-3
CASSLRGGGGSPLHF
TGTGCCAGCAGCTTAAGGGGTGGGGGAGGTTCACCCCTCCACTTT
>NA|TRBJ2-2|NA|TRBV11-1
CASSLEGTTGELFF
TGTGCCAGCAGCCTCGAGGGGACTACCGGGGAGCTGTTTTTT
>NA|TRBJ1-1|NA|TRBV10-3
CAISGGGLGRGAEAFF
TGTGCCATCAGTGGCGGGGGCCTGGGCCGGGGGGCTGAAGCTTTCTTT
>NA|TRBJ1-2|TRBD1|TRBV5-6
CASSLLAGGQNYGYTF
TGTGCCAGCAGCTTGTTGGCGGGGGGACAGAACTATGGCTACACCTTC
>NA|TRBJ2-7|TRBD1|TRBV2
CASRRDRGSYEQYF
TGTGCCAGCCGCCGGGACAGGGGCTCCTACGAGCAGTACTTC
>NA|TRBJ2-7|TRBD2|TRBV28
CASSPWRELYEQYF
TGTGCCAGCAGCCCTTGGCGGGAGCTCTACGAGCAGTACTTC
>NA|TRBJ1-1|NA|TRBV30
CAWAKDSYTEAFF
TGTGCCTGGGCTAAGGACAGTTATACTGAAGCTTTCTTT
>NA|TRBJ1-1|NA|TRBV7-9
CASSLGYVATEAFF
TGTGCCAGCAGCTTAGGTTACGTGGCCACTGAAGCTTTCTTT
>NA|TRBJ2-1|TRBD2|TRBV11-1
CASSRGLAGGEAQFF
TGTGCCAGCAGCCGAGGACTAGCGGGGGGCGAGGCACAGTTCTTC
>NA|TRBJ1-1|TRBD1|TRBV12-3/TRBV12-4
CASTKDRAAFF
TGTGCCAGCACTAAAGACAGGGCGGCTTTCTTT
>NA|TRBJ1-1|TRBD1|TRBV11-2
CASTSTGTGSLRPFF
TGTGCCAGCACCTCAACCGGGACAGGGAGTTTAAGACCTTTCTTT
>NA|TRBJ1-1|TRBD1|TRBV6-2/TRBV6-3
CASSLPGQGAAEAFF
TGTGCCAGCAGTTTACCGGGACAGGGGGCTGCGGAAGCTTTCTTT
>NA|TRBJ1-2|TRBD1|TRBV7-9
CASSVNGDRGLYGYTF
TGTGCCAGCAGCGTTAACGGGGACAGGGGTCTCTATGGCTACACCTTC
>NA|TRBJ1-1|TRBD1|TRBV5-1
CASSSDRLNTEAFF
TGCGCCAGCAGCTCGGACAGGCTGAACACTGAAGCTTTCTTT
>NA|TRBJ1-1|TRBD1|TRBV7-9
CASSLEQGRTFF
TGTGCCAGCAGCTTAGAACAGGGGAGGACTTTCTTT
>NA|TRBJ1-3|NA|TRBV18
CASSPVQGGSGNTIYF
TGTGCCAGCTCACCGGTACAGGGTGGCTCTGGAAACACCATATATTTT
>NA|TRBJ1-1|TRBD1|TRBV3-1/TRBV3-2
CASSLGQAGTEAFF
TGTGCCAGCAGCCTCGGACAGGCCGGCACTGAAGCTTTCTTT
>NA|TRBJ1-4|NA|TRBV6-5
CASSLDGRGFNEKLFF
TGTGCCAGCAGTTTGGACGGACGGGGATTTAATGAAAAACTGTTTTTT
>NA|TRBJ1-5|NA|TRBV30
CAWSANRDDQPQHF
TGTGCCTGGAGCGCCAACAGGGACGATCAGCCCCAGCATTTT
>once|TRBJ2-2|TRBD2|TRBV30
CAWSGEGTNTGELFF
TGTGCCTGGAGTGGGGAGGGAACAAACACCGGGGAGCTGTTTTTT
>NA|TRBJ2-5|NA|TRBV4-1
CASSQDSLARETQYF
TGCGCCAGCAGCCAAGACAGTCTAGCGAGAGAGACCCAGTACTTC
>NA|TRBJ2-1|NA|TRBV7-2
CASSLEGAVYNEQFF
TGTGCCAGCAGCTTAGAAGGGGCCGTCTACAATGAGCAGTTCTTC
>NA|TRBJ1-5|TRBD1|TRBV28
CASIGGQGHQPQHF
TGTGCCAGCATTGGGGGACAGGGCCATCAGCCCCAGCATTTT
>few|TRBJ2-7|TRBD1|TRBV23-1
CASSRIQGKGYEQYF
TGCGCCAGCAGTCGAATACAGGGGAAGGGCTACGAGCAGTACTTC
>NA|TRBJ2-7|NA|TRBV3-1/TRBV3-2
CASSQENRENEQYF
TGTGCCAGCAGCCAAGAGAACCGGGAGAACGAGCAGTACTTC
>few|TRBJ1-2|NA|TRBV7-9
CASSLARGGVYGYTF
TGTGCCAGCAGCTTAGCGCGTGGAGGGGTTTATGGCTACACCTTC
>NA|TRBJ2-7|TRBD2|TRBV10-3
CATEAGVSSYEQYF
TGTGCCACCGAAGCGGGAGTTAGCTCCTACGAGCAGTACTTC
>NA|TRBJ2-7|TRBD2|TRBV27
CASSLRGAVEQYF
TGTGCCAGCAGTTTGCGGGGGGCGGTCGAGCAGTACTTC
>NA|TRBJ2-5|TRBD2|TRBV30
CAWSVRTSGRTQYF
TGTGCCTGGAGTGTAAGGACTAGCGGGAGAACCCAGTACTTC
>NA|TRBJ2-2|TRBD2|TRBV5-5
CASRGLASSGELFF
TGTGCCAGCCGAGGACTAGCATCTTCCGGGGAGCTGTTTTTT
>few|TRBJ1-2|TRBD1|TRBV15
CATSRGQGAANTF
TGTGCCACCAGCAGGGGACAGGGGGCCGCGAACACCTTC
>NA|TRBJ1-5|NA|TRBV6-2/TRBV6-3
CASSYSVQPQHF
TGTGCCAGCAGTTACAGCGTCCAGCCCCAGCATTTT
>NA|TRBJ2-1|NA|TRBV7-2
CASSLHGQGGVLFF
TGTGCCAGCAGCCTTCACGGACAGGGAGGGGTTTTGTTCTTC
>NA|TRBJ1-5|NA|TRBV4-3
CASSQDLGEYQPQHF
TGCGCCAGCAGCCAAGATCTCGGGGAATATCAGCCCCAGCATTTT
>NA|TRBJ1-5|NA|TRBV5-6
CASSLFGGPSNQPQHF
TGTGCCAGCAGCTTGTTCGGGGGGCCTAGCAATCAGCCCCAGCATTTT
>NA|TRBJ2-7|TRBD1|TRBV20-1
CSAMGQYEQYF
TGCAGTGCTATGGGACAGTACGAGCAGTACTTC
>NA|TRBJ1-2|TRBD1|TRBV5-1
CASSDRDYGYTF
TGCGCCAGCAGCGACAGGGACTATGGCTACACCTTC
>NA|TRBJ1-2|NA|TRBV29-1
CSVEDLGAGYGYTF
TGCAGCGTTGAAGACTTGGGGGCGGGCTATGGCTACACCTTC
>NA|TRBJ1-2|TRBD1|TRBV3-1/TRBV3-2
CASSQDWTGAGGYTF
TGTGCCAGCAGCCAAGATTGGACAGGGGCTGGTGGCTACACCTTC
>NA|TRBJ2-2|NA|TRBV19
CASSPWGADANTGELFF
TGTGCCAGTAGTCCCTGGGGAGCGGACGCGAACACCGGGGAGCTGTTTTTT
>once|TRBJ2-5|TRBD2|TRBV10-3
CAISESGSGALETQYF
TGTGCCATCAGTGAGTCGGGAAGCGGGGCCTTAGAGACCCAGTACTTC
>NA|TRBJ2-7|NA|TRBV6-2/TRBV6-3
CASSYTYEQYF
TGTGCCAGCAGTTATACCTACGAGCAGTACTTC
>NA|TRBJ1-1|NA|TRBV10-3
CAIKGGAAEAFF
TGTGCCATCAAAGGGGGGGCGGCTGAAGCTTTCTTT
>NA|TRBJ1-2|NA|TRBV28
CASNGGLQGGYTF
TGTGCCAGCAATGGGGGACTCCAGGGTGGCTACACCTTC
>NA|TRBJ1-5|NA|TRBV18
CASSAQSDQPQHF
TGTGCCAGCTCTGCACAGTCCGATCAGCCCCAGCATTTT
>NA|TRBJ1-4|TRBD1|TRBV6-5
CASGQGFDEKLFF
TGTGCCAGCGGACAGGGATTTGATGAAAAACTGTTTTTT
>few|TRBJ2-1|NA|TRBV1
CTSSLKIPSGGADEQFF
TGCACCAGCAGCCTAAAGATCCCTAGCGGGGGGGCGGATGAGCAGTTCTTC
>NA|TRBJ2-7|TRBD2|TRBV7-2
CASSLVLAGLYEQYF
TGTGCCAGCAGCTTAGTACTAGCGGGGCTCTACGAGCAGTACTTC